The 28 T cell receptor beta chains below were found in one sample sequenced in a study of T cell responses to AZD1222 COVID-19 vaccine. Clones were sequenced by immunoSEQ multiplex PCR, and TCRdb holds only the in-frame ones, with some missing. The sample lists 170,000 or so clones, 90% occurring once. The input for sequencing was peripheral blood, taken on day 0 of AZD1222 vaccination. These receptors were taken from an adult in good health.

The rearrangement uses TRBV7-9 and TRBJ1-4; TRBD1 agrees at 7 bases. With V trimmed by 5 bases and J by 4 bases, 4 bases remained unmatched. Germline CDR1 is SEHNR and CDR2 is FQNEAQ (reference sequence). This CDR3 comprises 14 residues. The CDR3 nucleotides read TGTGCCAGCAGCGGCCGGGACAGTAATGAAAAACTGTTTTTT. Translating gives CASSGRDSNEKLFF.

Comments on this clone: A junction boundary mismatches the germline segment, possibly from a read error. This chain joins TRBV7-2 and TRBJ1-2, with 7 bases matching TRBD1. This CDR3 contains 13 residues. CDR1 is SGHTA, CDR2 FQGNSA, per germline. CDR3 sequence reads: CASSLNSGQPQRF. Here the CDR3 DNA reads TGTGCCAGCAGCTTAAATTCGGGACAGCCTCAACGCTTC.

The J gene is TRBJ2-7, the V gene TRBV11-1, with D possibly being TRBD1 (6 bases). Deletions cut 5 bases from V and 5 bases from J, with 19 bases between. The CDR3 is 15 residues long. In germline, CDR1 is SGHAT, CDR2 FQDESV (reference sequence). Here the CDR3 reads CASSQMGHGPDEQYF. The CDR3 DNA sequence: TGTGCCAGCAGCCAAATGGGACACGGGCCCGACGAGCAGTACTTC.

The V call is TRBV5-1, the J call TRBJ2-1; TRBD1 aligns across 7 bases. This CDR3 comprises 17 residues. Germline CDR1 is SGHRS and CDR2 is YFSETQ. With 0 bases clipped from V and 1 base from J, the junction kept 7 bases outside the gene matches. CDR3 nucleotide sequence: TGCGCCAGCAGCTTGGTGGTAGAGGGGGCATCCTACAATGAGCAGTTCTTC. This codes for CASSLVVEGASYNEQFF.

The rearrangement joins TRBV6-5 to TRBJ1-1; tentative D call: TRBD1 (5 bases). The CDR3 spans 13 residues. Germline CDR1 is MNHEY and CDR2 is SVGAGI. V was shortened by 1 base and J by 5 bases, with 8 bases between the two germline ends. The DNA of the CDR3 is TGTGCCAGCAGTTACTTGCGGGGGACTGAAGCTTTCTTT. Translated: CASSYLRGTEAFF.

The chain carries TRBV4-3 and TRBJ2-1; 8 bases fit TRBD2. The CDR3 runs to 15 residues. CDR1 LGHNA and CDR2 YSLEER come from the germline V gene. The trim removed 0 bases at V and 4 bases at J, leaving 2 bases unmatched. CDR3 sequence reads: CASSQDIAGYNEQFF. The CDR3 nucleotides are TGCGCCAGCAGCCAAGATATAGCGGGGTACAATGAGCAGTTCTTC.

This sequence joins TRBV27 and TRBJ1-1; no firm D call. The V and J ends lost 7 bases and 3 bases respectively, with 9 bases between them. Per the germline V gene, CDR1 is MNHEY and CDR2 is SMNVEV (reference sequence). This CDR3 has 12 amino acids. The CDR3 DNA is TGTGCCAGCACGAGGGAGGACACTGAAGCTTTCTTT. This encodes CASTREDTEAFF.

The chain recombines TRBV11-2 with TRBJ2-7, with D perhaps TRBD1 (5 bases). The germline V gene encodes CDR1 SGHAT and CDR2 FQNNGV. Trimming pared 1 base from V and 2 bases from J, leaving 9 bases between. The CDR3 runs to 14 residues. As DNA, the CDR3 is TGTGCCAGCAGCTTAGGGGGCGGCCCCTACGAGCAGTACTTC. Its translation is CASSLGGGPYEQYF.

The chain carries TRBV11-2 and TRBJ1-5, with 7 bases identical to TRBD1. V lost 5 bases, J lost 3 bases, and 7 bases stayed unmatched. Germline loops: CDR1 SGHAT, CDR2 FQNNGV. This CDR3 is 15 amino acids long. CDR3 coding DNA: TGTGCCAGCAGCCAAACTGGACAGGCCAATCAGCCCCAGCATTTT. Residues: CASSQTGQANQPQHF.

The chain uses TRBV7-2 and TRBJ2-3; D is undetermined. CDR1 SGHTA and CDR2 FQGNSA come from the germline V gene. Trimming removed 2 bases from V and 4 bases from J, with 7 bases in between. This CDR3 spans 13 amino acids. The CDR3 DNA reads TGTGCCAGCAGCTTACCGGGTGCAGATACGCAGTATTTT. Its protein is CASSLPGADTQYF.

This sequence joins TRBV5-1 and TRBJ2-1; D not certain. Germline assignment: CDR1 SGHRS and CDR2 YFSETQ. Trimming took 2 bases from V and 7 from J, leaving 7 bases between them. The CDR3 has 12 residues. CDR3 bases: TGCGCCAGCAGCTTTGAAGGGAATGAGCAGTTCTTC. Amino acids: CASSFEGNEQFF.

The chain links TRBV3-1 (or the pseudogene TRBV3-2) to TRBJ2-7; D not resolved. Germline V gene lookup returns CDR1 LGHDT and CDR2 YNNKEL (reference sequence). The CDR3 spans 12 residues. The germline V and J ends were trimmed by 1 base and 3 bases, with 4 bases remaining between them. The CDR3 DNA follows: TGTGCCAGCAGCCAAGTTGACTACGAGCAGTACTTC. Residues: CASSQVDYEQYF.

The V gene is TRBV4-2, the J gene TRBJ2-2; 7 nucleotides match TRBD1. Germline CDR1 reads LGHNA; CDR2 reads YNFKEQ. V shed 0 bases, J shed 4 bases, and the junction held 5 bases outside the gene matches. The CDR3 is made up of 16 amino acids. The CDR3: CASSQERGQGTGELFF. Here the CDR3 DNA reads TGTGCCAGCAGCCAAGAAAGGGGGCAAGGCACCGGGGAGCTGTTTTTT.

This sequence joins TRBV10-3 and TRBJ2-1, with 15 bases identical to TRBD2. Germline lookup yields CDR1 ENHRY and CDR2 SYGVKD. The CDR3 consists of 15 residues. V shed 4 bases, J shed 5 bases, and the junction held 0 bases outside the gene matches. The CDR3 nucleotides read TGTGCCATCAGTGGGACTAGCGGGGGGGACAATGAGCAGTTCTTC. Translated, it gives CAISGTSGGDNEQFF.

The CDR3 DNA follows: TGCGCCAGCAGCTTGGGGGCCCCCCGGGGTCGGGAGCAGTACTTC. It encodes CASSLGAPRGREQYF. The V call is TRBV5-1, the J call TRBJ2-7, with D perhaps TRBD2 (5 bases). Germline CDR1 reads SGHRS; CDR2 reads YFSETQ. Trimming shortened V by 0 bases and J by 7 bases, and 17 bases separated the two germline ends. The CDR3 has 15 amino acids.

This chain connects TRBV19 to TRBJ2-1; D is unclear. The CDR3 has 14 residues. The germline CDR1 and CDR2 sequences are LNHDA and SQIVND (reference sequence). Trimming took 7 bases from V and 1 from J, leaving 11 bases between them. Written as DNA, the CDR3 is TGTGCCAGTAAGGCCCTTTCTTCCTACAATGAGCAGTTCTTC. Translation: CASKALSSYNEQFF.

The chain employs TRBV7-6 and TRBJ1-1; D may be TRBD1 (5 bases). The germline V and J ends were trimmed by 5 bases and 0 bases, with 7 bases remaining between them. The germline gives CDR1 SGHVS, CDR2 FNYEAQ. The CDR3 extends over 13 amino acids. CDR3 residues: CASSRQMNTEAFF. The CDR3 bases are TGTGCCAGCAGCCGACAGATGAACACTGAAGCTTTCTTT.

The chain has TRBV5-5 and TRBJ2-7; either TRBD1 or TRBD2 may fit D (5 bases each). Germline V gives CDR1 SGHKS, CDR2 YYEKEE (reference sequence). Trimming took 4 bases from V and 2 from J, leaving 10 bases between them. This CDR3 has 13 residues. This CDR3 reads CASSRDGPYEQYF. The CDR3 nucleotides read TGTGCCAGCAGCCGGGACGGCCCCTACGAGCAGTACTTC.

J is TRBJ2-7 and V is TRBV6-4; 9 nucleotides align to TRBD2. Losses at the gene ends were 4 bases for V and 1 base for J; bases not matched to a gene: 5. The CDR3 spans 15 residues. Germline CDR1 and CDR2: MRHNA and SNTAGT. CDR3 DNA: TGTGCCAGCAGTGCCTTTAGCGGGGGTTCCTACGAGCAGTACTTC. Amino acid sequence: CASSAFSGGSYEQYF.

The count of this clone is one. J is TRBJ2-1 and V is TRBV18; D gene unclear. CDR3 length: 12 residues. V was cut by 4 bases and J by 7 bases, with 8 bases left in between. From germline, CDR1 is KGHSH and CDR2 LQKENI. CDR3 loop: CASSQHRNEQFF. The CDR3 region has the DNA TGTGCCAGCTCACAACACCGTAATGAGCAGTTCTTC.

The rearrangement links TRBV6-5 to TRBJ1-1; 8 positions match TRBD1. V shed 5 bases and J 5 bases; nucleotides not matched to a gene: 7. The germline V gene has CDR1 MNHEY and CDR2 SVGAGI. The CDR3 loop spans 14 amino acids. CDR3 coding DNA: TGTGCCAGCAGTCCGCAGGGGGCGGTGACTGAAGCTTTCTTT. Protein sequence: CASSPQGAVTEAFF.

V gene TRBV10-3 combines with J gene TRBJ2-3; the D call may be TRBD1 or TRBD2 (5 bases each). From germline, CDR1 is ENHRY and CDR2 SYGVKD. This CDR3 region has 16 residues. V lost 1 base and J lost 0, with 11 bases in between. CDR3 sequence reads: CAISELGTSSTDTQYF. CDR3 nucleotide sequence: TGTGCCATCAGTGAGTTAGGGACGTCTAGCACAGATACGCAGTATTTT.

CDR3 sequence reads: CASSSGTGGDQPQHF. The CDR3 nucleotides are TGTGCCAGCAGTTCCGGGACAGGGGGCGATCAGCCCCAGCATTTT. The V and J genes are TRBV6-5 and TRBJ1-5; 12 bases agree with TRBD1. The J segment lost 5 bases and the V segment lost 4 bases, leaving 3 bases of the junction unmatched. The length of the CDR3 is 15 residues. Germline lookup yields CDR1 MNHEY and CDR2 SVGAGI.

The rearrangement joins TRBV7-2 to TRBJ1-4; D remains unclear. Germline values: CDR1 SGHTA, CDR2 FQGNSA. The CDR3 extends over 15 amino acids. V lost 1 base and J 3 bases, leaving 9 bases between the germline ends. The CDR3 loop is CASSLGDRANEKLFF. CDR3 coding DNA: TGTGCCAGCAGCTTAGGAGATAGGGCTAATGAAAAACTGTTTTTT. The full variable domain, in which reference TRBV7-2 and TRBJ1-4 provide the parts outside the CDR3, is GAGVSQSPSNKVTEKGKDVELRCDPISGHTALYWYRQSLGQGLEFLIYFQGNSAPDKSGLPSDRFSAERTGGSVSTLTIQRTQQEDSAVYLCASSLGDRANEKLFFGSGTQLSVL.

Written as DNA, the CDR3 is TGTGCCAGCAGCCTCACTAGCGGGGTTAACAATGAGCAGTTCTTC. This gives the protein CASSLTSGVNNEQFF. This chain links TRBV7-2 with TRBJ2-1; 10 nucleotides match TRBD2. V trimming: 5 bases; J trimming: 5 bases; junction bases outside the gene matches: 6. There are 15 residues in the CDR3. CDR1 SGHTA and CDR2 FQGNSA come from the germline V gene.

CDR3 coding DNA: TGTGCCAGCAACATGAACAGGGGGCTGAACACTGAAGCTTTCTTT. Its translation is CASNMNRGLNTEAFF. The chain carries TRBV7-2 and TRBJ1-1, with 9 bases aligning to TRBD1. This CDR3 is built from 15 residues. Germline V gene data show CDR1 as SGHTA and CDR2 as FQGNSA. Unmatched junction bases numbered 6, after V lost 7 bases and J lost 0 bases.

The chain recombines TRBV5-3 with TRBJ2-7; perhaps TRBD1 as D (5 bases). TRBV5-3 is noted as an ORF with a role that remains uncertain. V was clipped by 0 bases and J by 0 bases, with 10 bases between them. The CDR3 is made up of 15 amino acids. In DNA, the CDR3 is TGTGCCAGAAGCTTGGACGCCAGGGACTCCTACGAGCAGTACTTC. Protein sequence: CARSLDARDSYEQYF.

The chain combines TRBV14 with TRBJ1-2, with D hard to call. Trimming took 1 base from V and 4 from J, leaving 19 bases between them. Per the germline V gene, CDR1 is SGHDN and CDR2 is FVKESK. The CDR3 consists of 17 residues. This CDR3 reads CASSQVGSGPMGYGYTF. The CDR3 DNA follows: TGTGCCAGCAGCCAAGTAGGGTCTGGGCCGATGGGCTATGGCTACACCTTC.